The rows below give T cell receptor beta chains drawn from one sample of a study of early T cells in non-severe SARS-CoV-2 infection. One entry per CDR3 protein, called by TCRdb with MiXCR from the 5' RACE reads. Of some 20,000 distinct CDR3 sequences listed, roughly 5.1% are singletons. The sample was whole blood. The receptors were sampled from an adult who was a healthcare worker with PCR-confirmed SARS-CoV-2 infection or an uninfected control (not recorded which). The CDR3 runs from the conserved cysteine through the conserved F or W. A D gene is named only where the DNA matches it firmly. Expanded clones are given a class, and other clones once, few, many or no size at all.

length,D,size,J,V,CDR3,DNA
11,-,many,TRBJ2-1,TRBV20-1,CSAHGVVEQFF,TGCAGTGCGCACGGGGTCGTGGAGCAGTTCTTC
15,-,-,TRBJ2-6,TRBV25-1,CASSDGHSGASVLTF,TGTGCCAGTTCCGACGGGCACTCTGGGGCCAGCGTCCTGACTTTC
15,-,many,TRBJ2-7,TRBV4-1,CASSQDGQARHEQYF,TGCGCCAGCAGCCAAGATGGGCAGGCTAGACACGAGCAGTACTTC
14,TRBD2,few,TRBJ2-3,TRBV19,CASSPSGRRDTQYF,TGTGCCAGTAGTCCTAGCGGGAGAAGGGATACGCAGTATTTT
8,-,-,TRBJ1-1,TRBV30,CAWDEAFF,TGTGCCTGGGATGAAGCTTTCTTT
16,-,-,TRBJ2-4,TRBV2,CASGRPGTPGKNIQYF,TGTGCCAGCGGACGGCCCGGGACGCCGGGCAAAAACATTCAGTACTTC
16,TRBD2,many,TRBJ2-3,TRBV30,CAWSVGTSGNTDTQYF,TGTGCCTGGAGTGTCGGGACTAGCGGCAACACAGATACGCAGTATTTT
20,-,few,TRBJ1-1,TRBV18,CASSPSFGDEGFIVNTEAFF,TGTGCCAGCTCACCATCATTCGGAGACGAGGGGTTTATTGTAAACACTGAAGCTTTCTTT
15,TRBD1,medium-sized,TRBJ1-5,TRBV20-1,CSANSRDSRTQPQHF,TGCAGTGCCAATAGCCGGGACAGCCGAACCCAGCCCCAGCATTTT
12,-,many,TRBJ2-7,TRBV6-5,CASSYRGLEQYF,TGTGCCAGCAGTTACCGGGGGCTCGAGCAGTACTTC
17,-,many,TRBJ1-5,TRBV11-2,CASSSGGLRADNQPQHF,TGTGCCAGCAGCTCCGGAGGTTTGAGGGCTGACAATCAGCCCCAGCATTTT
10,-,few,TRBJ1-1,TRBV2,CASIRTVAFF,TGTGCCAGCATACGGACAGTAGCTTTCTTT
14,-,many,TRBJ1-1,TRBV3-1,CASSQTRTEAEAFF,TGTGCCAGCAGCCAAACGAGGACAGAGGCTGAAGCTTTCTTT
17,-,many,TRBJ2-3,TRBV4-1,CASSQELSGVYTDTQYF,TGCGCCAGCAGCCAAGAGCTGAGCGGAGTATACACAGATACGCAGTATTTT
16,TRBD2,many,TRBJ2-1,TRBV7-9,CASSLGSSGSPNEQFF,TGTGCCAGCAGCTTAGGATCTAGCGGGAGCCCCAATGAGCAGTTCTTC
16,-,many,TRBJ2-7,TRBV7-9,CASSSDAGRLSYEQYF,TGTGCCAGCAGCTCCGACGCTGGACGGCTCTCCTACGAGCAGTACTTC
14,TRBD2,medium-sized,TRBJ2-7,TRBV12-3/TRBV12-4,CASRTSGGPYEQYF,TGTGCCAGCAGAACTAGCGGGGGGCCCTACGAGCAGTACTTC
13,-,many,TRBJ1-2,TRBV28,CASSSNSWYGYTF,TGTGCCAGCAGTTCAAACAGTTGGTATGGCTACACCTTC